The clone carrying this T cell receptor (beta chain) was seen repeatedly, ten times or more. TCR beta CDR3 sequences were amplified from RNA transcripts. The HTBI primer set served for first-round RT-PCR of the TCR CDR3. TCRdb used MiXCR to reprocess the multiplex PCR reads, holding one entry per CDR3 protein. Of about 590,000 distinct CDR3 sequences listed, around a sixth were seen once; the top ten hold under 7.5%. The CDR3 totals 13 residues. The V and J ends lost 4 bases and 7 bases respectively, with 15 bases between them. CDR1 and CDR2 (germline): SGHRS, YFSETQ. The entry originates in a study of T cells in Graves' hyperthyroidism and ophthalmopathy. Graves' hyperthyroidism qualified as stable when ophthalmopathy did not progress within 18 months. Diagnoses were established using clinical symptoms, serum thyroxine and TRAb, thyroid ultrasound and orbital computed tomography.

The receptor comes from a woman under 40 with Graves' hyperthyroidism. The V gene is TRBV5-1, the J gene TRBJ2-7, with D perhaps matching TRBD2 (7 bases). Sample: blood. DNA for the CDR3: TGCGCCAGCAGCAGGGGGGGGTCTTTAGAGCAGTACTTC. Protein sequence: CASSRGGSLEQYF.